The clone carrying this T cell receptor (beta chain) showed up just once. CDR1 and CDR2 from the germline V gene are SGHDT and YYEEEE. The CDR3 is made up of 15 amino acids. Trimming removed 2 bases at V and 0 bases at J, with 11 bases between. Per the authors' pipeline: By means of reference gene primer amplification, nucleated cell counts were estimated. Clones were sequenced by immunoSEQ multiplex PCR, and TCRdb holds only the in-frame ones, with some missing. Clonal size and the V and J genes are those of that table, whereas D and trimming came from the DNA. The repertoire holds 88,000 or so clones, with about 83% as singletons. The data are from a study of blood T cell repertoires in COVID-19. Looking at the study overall: There were acute and convalescent COVID-19 samples, and they came from the United States, Italy and Spain. PBMCs, B-cell-depleted T cells, or T cells were the source of the cDNA or gDNA that made up the material.

The chain carries TRBV5-6 and TRBJ1-2, with a possible D match to TRBD1 (5 bases). The clonotype was recovered from a human donor in a cohort sampled during active COVID-19. The sample taken for sequencing was peripheral blood. The CDR3 loop reads CASSFVAGANYGYTF. The CDR3 nucleotides are TGTGCCAGCAGCTTCGTAGCGGGGGCTAACTATGGCTACACCTTC.